This T cell receptor beta chain derives from a study of blood T cell repertoires in COVID-19. The assay was immunoSEQ multiplex PCR, and TCRdb's table has in-frame clones only and misses some. This sample carries fewer than 250,000 clones, about 76% of them seen once, and the ten largest clones take about 8.9%. The ends were cut back, 1 base at V and 7 bases at J, with 11 bases in the middle. The CDR3 covers 15 residues. CDR1 is SGHAT, CDR2 FQNNGV, per germline. The specimen was PBMCs or T cells enriched from blood (not recorded which). This TCR came from a woman in her 50s with acute COVID-19. V is TRBV11-2 and J is TRBJ1-6; the D is unclear. The CDR3 coding sequence is TGTGCCAGCAGCTTAGGTGGCAGAACAAATTCACCCCTCCACTTT. Translation gives CASSLGGRTNSPLHF.